The subject of this entry is one TCR beta chain. The antigen this receptor binds is unknown. Base qualities are not provided; no much larger clone lies one nucleotide away. RNA from unsorted whole blood was extracted with TRIzol reagent, and germline DNA was obtained with the DNeasy Blood & Tissue kit. At the time of sampling, the patients were treatment-naive and had chronic HBV infection. Before surgery, four milliliters of peripheral blood were collected into K2EDTA tubes. From the cysteine through the phenylalanine, the CDR3 covers 14 amino acids. Kept here is only the CDR3 DNA, which spans 42 bases and is read in frame from base 1. Trimming costs V 9 bases and J 7 bases, and their ends lie 21 bases apart. Per the germline V gene, LGHNT is the CDR1 and FRNRAP is the CDR2. These data belong to a study of tumor-infiltrating lymphocytes in primary liver carcinoma (TCRdb year 2017). For the wider study: Between November 2015 and 2016, a handful of patients in China with histopathologically diagnosed primary liver carcinoma had surgical resection. Of the five patients, three men and two women aged 30 to 69 years, four had hepatocellular carcinoma and one had combined HCC and intrahepatic cholangiocarcinoma. Tumors of the five patients were stage T1-T3 N0M0 with maximum diameters of about 4 to 10 cm. Each sample produced about 3.5 to 7.5 million productive TCRbeta reads, and read depth showed no significant difference between tissue types. TCRbeta repertoire sequencing, expression microarrays and whole-exome sequencing were combined in the study across five regions of each liver tumor, with adjacent normal tissue and blood also included. A total of roughly 35 specimens from 5 patients underwent TCRbeta repertoire sequencing, comprising 25 tumor regions, 5 adjacent noncancerous liver tissues and 5 peripheral blood samples. Reproducibility between technical replicate repertoires was high, with correlation coefficients above 0.95 and mean shared-clone rates about 0.9.

A constant-region primer and ProtoScript II reverse transcriptase were used to reverse-transcribe TCRbeta-specific cDNA from approximately 550 ng total RNA. Three nested multiplex PCR rounds, following a slightly modified ARM-PCR procedure, were used to build the TCRbeta libraries. Each of the first two PCR rounds ran for 10 cycles and used multiplex TRBV1-TRBV30 forward primers together with a Cbeta reverse primer. Sample barcodes and Illumina adapters were added in a final 25-cycle PCR with Deep VentR polymerase. Before sequencing, amplicons of 200-500 bp were purified from gel using a QIAquick gel extraction kit. An Illumina HiSeq 2500 was used to sequence the TCRbeta amplicons with 250-bp paired-end reads. The original pipeline was this. Trimmomatic v0.33 was used to quality-trim the reads, and FLASH v1.2.11 was used to merge paired reads so that full CDR3 sequences could be recovered. V, D and J germline segments were assigned to the rearranged TCRbeta sequences by MiGEC v1.2.1b. Clonotype statistics and Shannon-Wiener diversity indices were computed with VDJtools v1.0.0. Except for diversity analysis, only the 250 most abundant clonotypes of each sample were used in subsequent analyses to reduce sampling bias. Using fastp trimming at Q25 and MiXCR clonotype assembly, TCRdb reanalyzed the public sequencing data and kept in-frame beta chains. Records with the same CDR3 protein are collapsed into one entry carrying the most frequent genes and DNA. None of the V and J calls come from the authors' own analysis; TCRdb made them. In all, the sample holds about 320,000 distinct CDR3 sequences, and 45% to 70% of those were seen once. Over 15% of the sample lies in the top ten.

Beyond this particular receptor, the publication reports: Repertoire overlap was higher between tumor regions (mean roughly 36%) than tumor-adjacent (roughly 17%) or tumor-blood (14%) pairs, consistent with antigen-driven expansion. Only the TCR beta chain was sequenced, which likely underestimates true repertoire diversity because unpaired alpha chains were not captured. Since the samples were bulk and unsorted, there was no way to compare CD4+ and CD8+ T cell repertoires. Only 4 or 5 patients were included in the study, and the authors note that the findings should be validated in a larger study. The top 250 clones accounted for a significantly greater share of the repertoire in tumors than in blood (p = 0.039).

This TCR was sampled from a woman in her 30s with primary liver carcinoma and hepatitis B virus infection. The sample was peripheral blood. The rearrangement joined TRBV12-5 to TRBJ2-5, and possibly TRBD1, on 6 matching bases. Read as DNA, the sequence is TGTGCTAGGCTTCTCCGGGACATTCCTGGGACCCAGTACTTC. Its protein reads: CARLLRDIPGTQYF.